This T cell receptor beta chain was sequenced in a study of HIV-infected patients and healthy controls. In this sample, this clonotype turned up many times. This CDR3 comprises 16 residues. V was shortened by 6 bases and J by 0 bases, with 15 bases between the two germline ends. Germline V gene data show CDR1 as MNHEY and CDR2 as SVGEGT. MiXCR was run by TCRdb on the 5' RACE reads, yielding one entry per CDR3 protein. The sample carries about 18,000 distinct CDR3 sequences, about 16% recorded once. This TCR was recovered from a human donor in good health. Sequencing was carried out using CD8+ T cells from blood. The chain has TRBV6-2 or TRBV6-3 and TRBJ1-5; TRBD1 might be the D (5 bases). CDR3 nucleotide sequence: TGTGCCAGCAGATCTAGAGAGGGACGTAGCAATCAGCCCCAGCATTTT. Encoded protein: CASRSREGRSNQPQHF.